A single sample is the source of the 26 T cell receptor beta chains below, sequenced in a study of PD-L1 blockade in urothelial cancer. Specified time point: pretreatment peripheral blood. Sequencing used immunoSEQ multiplex PCR; TCRdb keeps in-frame clones, though not all of them. The sample contains more than 50,000 clones, about 86% of which appear only once. The material was PBMCs, obtained around atezolizumab (anti-PD-L1) treatment. The source of these receptors is a man between 65 and 80 years old with urothelial cancer.

The CDR3 nucleotides read TGTGCCAGCAGCAAAGGGTCGGCGGACTACCCGACCTACGAGCAGTACTTC. Translation: CASSKGSADYPTYEQYF. The rearrangement joins TRBV21-1 to TRBJ2-7; the table's D gene call, TRBD2, was not cross checked with the DNA. TRBV21-1 corresponds to a pseudogene. CDR3 size: 17 residues.

The V call is TRBV19, the J call TRBJ2-7, with 7 bases fitting TRBD1. Germline-derived CDR1 and CDR2 are LNHDA and SQIVND (reference sequence). The CDR3 is made up of 15 amino acids. V lost 5 bases to trimming and J lost 0 bases; unmatched junction nucleotides: 7. CDR3 amino acids: CASSDGTAFSYEQYF. DNA for the CDR3: TGTGCCAGTAGTGACGGGACAGCCTTCTCCTACGAGCAGTACTTC.

The rearrangement uses TRBV28 and TRBJ1-3, with 10 bases that match TRBD1. This CDR3 comprises 16 residues. Germline values: CDR1 MDHEN, CDR2 SYDVKM. V trimming: 2 bases; J trimming: 4 bases; junction bases outside the gene matches: 5. CDR3 loop: CASSLVGTGDGNTIYF. Here the CDR3 DNA reads TGTGCCAGCAGTTTAGTGGGGACAGGGGACGGAAACACCATATATTTT.

The V gene is TRBV13, the J gene TRBJ2-5, with 7 bases aligning to TRBD1. V shed 3 bases and J 7 bases; nucleotides not matched to a gene: 11. Germline loops: CDR1 PRHDT, CDR2 FYEKMQ (reference sequence). This CDR3 contains 15 residues. The CDR3 DNA sequence: TGTGCCAGCAGCTTCCCTGACAGGGCCGACGGGACCCAGTACTTC. It codes for CASSFPDRADGTQYF.

This chain links TRBV6-6 with TRBJ1-5; D may be TRBD1 (5 bases). Trimming shortened V by 10 bases and J by 3 bases, and 16 bases separated the two germline ends. Germline assignment: CDR1 MNHNY and CDR2 SVGAGI (reference sequence). CDR3 length: 14 residues. The CDR3 protein is CATRSSTDNQPQHF. In DNA form, the CDR3 reads TGTGCCACCAGATCGTCGACAGACAATCAGCCCCAGCATTTT.

The chain links TRBV5-1 to TRBJ2-5; possibly TRBD2 for D (5 bases). Between the trimmed V and J ends, which lost 1 base and 4 bases, there was a span of 11 bases. Germline assignment: CDR1 SGHRS and CDR2 YFSETQ. The CDR3 runs to 14 residues. The CDR3 is CASSLWGVGETQYF. CDR3 nucleotides: TGCGCCAGCAGCTTGTGGGGAGTTGGAGAGACCCAGTACTTC.

The V and J genes are TRBV4-1 and TRBJ2-3; D unresolved. V was pared by 0 bases and J by 0 bases, with 10 bases between. This CDR3 region has 16 residues. Germline CDR1 and CDR2: MGHRA and YSYEKL. CDR3 region: CASSQDPSTSTDTQYF. CDR3 nucleotide sequence: TGCGCCAGCAGCCAAGACCCGAGTACTAGCACAGATACGCAGTATTTT.

This clone has only a few counts. V and J are TRBV2 and TRBJ1-4, with D maybe TRBD1 (5 bases). The CDR3 consists of 16 residues. Per germline, CDR1 SNHLY and CDR2 FYNNEI. V lost 6 bases and J 0 bases, leaving 14 bases between the germline ends. CDR3 DNA: TGTGCCAGCAGCAGTTTTGGGGGGACAACTAATGAAAAACTGTTTTTT. Translated: CASSSFGGTTNEKLFF.

The chain combines TRBV5-1 with TRBJ2-1; 15 bases are shared with TRBD2. Trimming cost V 5 bases and J 0 bases; bases outside gene matches: 15. Germline V gene data show CDR1 as SGHRS and CDR2 as YFSETQ. The CDR3 loop spans 21 amino acids. The CDR3 DNA sequence: TGCGCCAGCAGTTCGACAGGGACTAGCGGGGGGTTGGAACGCTCCTACAATGAGCAGTTCTTC. Translated: CASSSTGTSGGLERSYNEQFF.

The chain uses TRBV2 and TRBJ2-7, with D unclear. This CDR3 spans 12 amino acids. From germline, CDR1 is SNHLY and CDR2 FYNNEI. Between the trimmed V and J ends, which lost 5 bases and 2 bases, there was a span of 7 bases. For the CDR3, the DNA is TGTGCCAGCAGTACTAACACCTACGAGCAGTACTTC. It yields the protein CASSTNTYEQYF.

The rearrangement links TRBV2 to TRBJ2-1; TRBD1 is a possible D gene (5 bases). V was shortened by 3 bases and J by 9 bases, with 18 bases between the two germline ends. CDR3 size: 15 residues. Germline CDR1 is SNHLY and CDR2 is FYNNEI. This CDR3 reads CASSERQGPIGEQFF. The CDR3, as DNA: TGTGCCAGCAGTGAGCGTCAGGGCCCGATCGGTGAGCAGTTCTTC.

This clone turned up a few times. The chain carries TRBV19 and TRBJ1-1, with unresolved D. The CDR3 runs 13 residues. With 4 bases removed from V and 4 bases from J, the gap between germline ends came to 10 bases. Germline-derived CDR1 and CDR2 are LNHDA and SQIVND (reference sequence). The CDR3 is CASSRTAGTEAFF. CDR3 coding DNA: TGTGCCAGTAGTAGGACGGCGGGCACTGAAGCTTTCTTT.

V usage is TRBV15 and J usage is TRBJ1-5; possibly TRBD1 for D (5 bases). Germline assignment: CDR1 LNHNV and CDR2 YYDKDF (reference sequence). The V end was cut by 0 bases, the J end by 8 bases, with 8 bases between. This CDR3 has 13 residues. This chain's CDR3 is CATSRDLGEPQHF. The CDR3 DNA reads TGTGCCACCAGCAGAGATTTAGGGGAGCCCCAGCATTTT.

This clone occurred once. The gene calls are TRBV5-1 and TRBJ2-6, with D perhaps matching TRBD2 (5 bases). CDR3 length equals 14 residues. V was cut by 4 bases and J by 1 base, with 6 bases left in between. CDR1 is SGHRS and CDR2 is YFSETQ in the germline V gene. The CDR3: CASSRGSGANVLTF. CDR3 sequence (DNA): TGCGCCAGCAGCCGAGGGTCTGGGGCCAACGTCCTGACTTTC.

The chain employs TRBV29-1 and TRBJ2-7, with D hard to call. With 4 bases removed from V and 2 bases from J, the gap between germline ends came to 6 bases. The germline CDR1 and CDR2 sequences are SQVTM and ANQGSEA. The CDR3 is made up of 11 amino acids. CDR3: CSVAEPYEQYF. In nucleotides, the CDR3 is TGCAGCGTTGCCGAGCCCTACGAGCAGTACTTC.

This clone was found a few times. The chain links TRBV19 to TRBJ2-1, with TRBD1 identical over 7 bases. V trimming: 6 bases; J trimming: 1 base; junction bases outside the gene matches: 6. This CDR3 is 15 amino acids long. Germline lookup yields CDR1 LNHDA and CDR2 SQIVND (reference sequence). CDR3 region: CASSLDRQSYNEQFF. CDR3 in DNA: TGTGCCAGTAGCCTGGACAGGCAATCCTACAATGAGCAGTTCTTC.

The rearrangement joins TRBV30 to TRBJ2-1; no clear D gene. Germline V gene data show CDR1 as GTSNPN and CDR2 as SVGIG (reference sequence). Trimming shortened V by 5 bases and J by 0 bases, and 14 bases separated the two germline ends. The CDR3 is made up of 15 amino acids. This CDR3 is CAWGSTSYSYNEQFF. CDR3 bases: TGTGCCTGGGGCTCGACAAGTTACTCCTACAATGAGCAGTTCTTC.

The genes are TRBV29-1 and TRBJ1-3; D not certain. Germline V gene sequence: CDR1 SQVTM, CDR2 ANQGSEA. The length of the CDR3 is 14 residues. V was clipped by 4 bases and J by 0 bases, with 10 bases between them. DNA of the CDR3: TGCAGCGTTGGACATTCGAGCTCTGGAAACACCATATATTTT. Protein product: CSVGHSSSGNTIYF. Filled out from reference TRBV29-1 and TRBJ1-3, the complete variable domain reads SAVISQKPSRDICQRGTSLTIQCQVDSQVTMMFWYRQQPGQSLTLIATANQGSEATYESGFVIDKFPISRPNLTFSTLTVSNMSPEDSSIYLCSVGHSSSGNTIYFGEGSWLTVV.

Of note for this clone: One end of the junction is discordant with germline, which a read error may explain. The chain employs TRBV28 and TRBJ1-1; D not resolved. Looked up from germline, CDR1 is MDHEN and CDR2 is SYDVKM. The length of the CDR3 is 13 residues. CDR3 residues: CASSLQDLSEAFF. The CDR3 bases are TGTGCCAGCAGTTTACAGGATCTGTCTGAGGCTTTCTTT.

This clone came up once. The chain couples TRBV4-2 to TRBJ2-7; D is possibly TRBD2 (5 bases). V shed 2 bases and J shed 11 bases, with 19 bases lying between them. CDR1 LGHNA and CDR2 YNFKEQ come from the germline V gene. This CDR3 is built from 14 residues. The CDR3 DNA sequence: TGTGCCAGCAGCCAACGAAACGGGGTGGGTAGGGAGTACTTC. It translates to CASSQRNGVGREYF.

CDR3 amino acids: CASIGTGDNEQYF. For the CDR3, the DNA is TGTGCCAGTATCGGGACAGGAGATAACGAGCAGTACTTC. This rearrangement joins TRBV19 to TRBJ2-7; 8 bases are shared with TRBD1. V dropped 7 bases and J dropped 5; count of bases not matched to a gene: 7. There are 13 residues in the CDR3. Germline CDR1 and CDR2: LNHDA and SQIVND (reference sequence).

The chain has TRBV6-1 and TRBJ2-7; 8 bases agree with TRBD2. The germline V gene has CDR1 MNHNS and CDR2 SASEGT. This CDR3 contains 15 residues. Germline trimming cut 1 base from V and 5 bases from J; bases unmatched to any gene: 7. In DNA form, the CDR3 reads TGTGCCAGCAGTGAAGGTTTAGCGGGATCCGACGAGCAGTACTTC. This codes for CASSEGLAGSDEQYF.

This clone was detected only once. The chain employs TRBV9 and TRBJ2-5; 8 nucleotides agree with TRBD2. The CDR3 consists of 15 residues. The ends lost 0 bases at V and 5 bases at J; junction bases unmatched: 6. The germline CDR1 and CDR2 sequences are SGDLS and YYNGEE. CDR3 in amino acids: CASSVGTGGHETQYF. The CDR3 DNA sequence: TGTGCCAGCAGCGTAGGAACGGGAGGGCACGAGACCCAGTACTTC.

In its sample, this clone was seen a few times. The chain recombines TRBV5-8 with TRBJ2-3; a possible D gene is TRBD1 (5 bases). The germline CDR1 and CDR2 sequences are SGHTS and YDEGEE. V was cut by 0 bases and J by 0 bases, with 11 bases left in between. The CDR3 loop spans 16 amino acids. DNA for the CDR3: TGTGCCAGCAGCTTGGGCGGCAGGGCCAGCACAGATACGCAGTATTTT. Translating it yields CASSLGGRASTDTQYF.

The chain recombines TRBV7-2 with TRBJ2-6; D is unclear. V lost 1 base and J lost 4, with 5 bases in between. The V gene's germline CDR1 is SGHTA and CDR2 FQGNSA. The CDR3 contains 14 residues. The CDR3 sequence: CASSLVSGANVLTF. In DNA, the CDR3 is TGTGCCAGCAGCTTAGTATCCGGGGCCAACGTCCTGACTTTC.

CDR3 sequence (DNA): TGTGCCAGCAGTTTAGCGGAGTCCTACGAGCAGTACTTC. It is translated as CASSLAESYEQYF. The chain joins TRBV27 to TRBJ2-7; D not certain. Germline V gives CDR1 MNHEY, CDR2 SMNVEV (reference sequence). The CDR3 spans 13 residues. V lost 2 bases to trimming and J lost 1 base, with 6 bases between them.